The rows below give T cell receptor beta chains drawn from one sample of a study of T cells after yellow fever vaccination. TCRdb passed the 5' RACE reads through MiXCR, listing each CDR3 protein once. This sample has approximately 580,000 distinct CDR3 sequences, with about a sixth found just once. Source: PBMCs, taken less than 6 days after the first yellow fever vaccination. Receptors originate from a man between 18 and 35 years old who received the YFV17D yellow fever vaccine. The CDR3 runs from the conserved cysteine through the conserved F or W. D genes are given only for firm matches. Not all rows give a size; the values are once, few, many and, for expanded clones, a class.

d_call clone_size j_call v_call cdr3_aa cdr3_nt
NA NA TRBJ1-2 TRBV4-1 CASSPSALGTPNYGYTF TGCGCCAGCAGCCCCAGCGCCCTTGGAACCCCTAACTATGGCTACACCTTC
TRBD1 few TRBJ1-5 TRBV20-1 CSADRGFDQPQHF TGCAGTGCCGACAGGGGATTCGACCAGCCCCAGCATTTT
NA NA TRBJ1-5 TRBV7-2 CASSPSWGPNQPQHF TGTGCCAGCAGCCCTTCGTGGGGGCCGAATCAGCCCCAGCATTTT
TRBD2 few TRBJ2-1 TRBV27 CASSFLAGYSYNEQFF TGTGCCAGCAGTTTCCTAGCGGGGTACTCCTACAATGAGCAGTTCTTC
NA many TRBJ2-2 TRBV5-1 CASASSGWALEGELFF TGCGCCAGCGCCTCCAGCGGGTGGGCTTTGGAAGGGGAGCTGTTTTTT
NA NA TRBJ1-2 TRBV3-1 CASSQDSAGFWGYTF TGTGCCAGCAGCCAAGATAGCGCTGGGTTTTGGGGCTACACCTTC
TRBD1 few TRBJ2-5 TRBV23-1 CASSQGPRDRETQYF TGCGCCAGCAGTCAGGGTCCCCGGGACAGGGAGACCCAGTACTTC
NA NA TRBJ2-7 TRBV2 CASSKGENDYEQYF TGTGCCAGCAGTAAGGGTGAGAATGACTACGAGCAGTACTTC
TRBD1 NA TRBJ2-1 TRBV5-4 CASSSGTGAFDEQFF TGTGCCAGCAGTTCCGGGACAGGGGCCTTTGATGAGCAGTTCTTC
NA NA TRBJ2-5 TRBV18 CASSPSFVQQETQYF TGTGCCAGCTCACCCAGTTTTGTACAGCAAGAGACCCAGTACTTC
NA NA TRBJ1-5 TRBV4-2 CASSPPKQQGGNQPQHF TGTGCCAGCAGCCCCCCAAAGCAACAGGGCGGCAATCAGCCCCAGCATTTT
NA NA TRBJ1-4 TRBV7-2 CASSPVGGIEKLFF TGTGCCAGCAGCCCCGTTGGCGGGATTGAAAAACTGTTTTTT
TRBD1 NA TRBJ2-2 TRBV7-2 CASSVQGSNTGELFF TGTGCCAGCAGCGTACAGGGGTCAAACACCGGGGAGCTGTTTTTT
NA few TRBJ2-5 TRBV20-1 CSSSPFGGGSETQYF TGCAGTTCGTCCCCCTTTGGAGGGGGGTCAGAGACCCAGTACTTC
NA NA TRBJ1-1 TRBV10-3 CAISDGAGEVRNTEAFF TGTGCCATCAGTGATGGAGCCGGGGAGGTACGGAACACTGAAGCTTTCTTT
NA NA TRBJ2-4 TRBV10-1 CASKYLRLTKNIQYF TGCGCCAGCAAGTATCTTAGGCTTACCAAAAACATTCAGTACTTC
NA few TRBJ1-6 TRBV4-2 CASSPGRANSPLHF TGTGCCAGCAGTCCAGGGAGGGCCAATTCACCCCTCCACTTT
TRBD2 NA TRBJ2-5 TRBV20-1 CSAPGGSLETQYF TGCAGTGCTCCGGGAGGGTCCTTGGAGACCCAGTACTTC
NA NA TRBJ2-1 TRBV7-2 CASSLSGRETQFF TGTGCCAGCAGCTTAAGTGGTCGAGAGACCCAGTTCTTC
NA NA TRBJ1-2 TRBV12-3/TRBV12-4 CASSLLGKGYTF TGTGCCAGCAGTTTGTTAGGGAAGGGCTACACCTTC
NA NA TRBJ1-1 TRBV27 CASSLTWTLSEAFF TGTGCCAGCAGTTTAACTTGGACTCTGTCTGAAGCTTTCTTT
NA NA TRBJ2-2 TRBV10-1 CASSTGSGELFF TGCGCCAGCAGTACAGGGTCCGGGGAGCTGTTTTTT
NA NA TRBJ2-1 TRBV15 CATSRATGLYNEQFF TGTGCCACCAGCCGCGCCACAGGGTTGTACAATGAGCAGTTCTTC
NA many TRBJ1-2 TRBV7-2 CASSLALTLGYGYTF TGTGCCAGCAGCTTAGCTCTCACTCTGGGATATGGCTACACCTTC
NA NA TRBJ1-2 TRBV30 CAWLEYGYTF TGTGCCTGGCTAGAATATGGCTACACCTTC
NA few TRBJ2-5 TRBV7-2 CASSADYQETQYF TGTGCCAGCAGCGCGGACTACCAAGAGACCCAGTACTTC
NA NA TRBJ2-7 TRBV7-9 CASSLREGEIHYEQYF TGTGCCAGCAGCTTACGAGAGGGCGAAATCCACTACGAGCAGTACTTC
TRBD1 NA TRBJ1-6 TRBV11-2 CASSLGRDRGFYNSPLHF TGTGCCAGCAGCTTAGGCCGGGACAGGGGGTTTTATAATTCACCCCTCCACTTT